This T cell receptor beta chain is from a study of cytotoxic CD8 clonotypes in ibrutinib-treated CLL. The wider study: Response samples were drawn at a median of roughly 13 months of treatment, range 6 to 36. A mean of around 270,000 productive templates and tens of thousands of productive rearrangements was obtained per sample.

Data came from immunoSEQ multiplex PCR; TCRdb stores just in-frame clones and leaves some out. The data contain about 76,000 clones, around 84% of them singletons. Trimming took 0 bases from V and 4 from J, leaving 10 bases between them. CDR3 length equals 15 residues. Germline CDR1 reads SGDLS; CDR2 reads YYNGEE. The origin of this receptor is a human donor with chronic lymphocytic leukemia. The chain uses TRBV9 and TRBJ2-2; no clear D. This material consisted of PBMCs, taken before ibrutinib treatment. CDR3 residues: CASSVGHVRTGELFF. CDR3 DNA: TGTGCCAGCAGCGTAGGACATGTACGCACCGGGGAGCTGTTTTTT.